This T cell receptor (beta chain) was observed in a study of T cells in Graves' hyperthyroidism and ophthalmopathy. The CDR3 runs to 13 residues. V was cut by 5 bases and J by 6 bases, with 10 bases left in between. This clonotype occurred many times. Amplified TCR beta CDR3 regions came from RNA transcripts. First-round RT-PCR with HTBI primers amplified the TCR CDR3 region. TCRdb processed the multiplex PCR reads anew with MiXCR; each CDR3 protein has one entry. The sample has around 620,000 distinct CDR3 sequences, 16% seen once. The sequenced sample was blood. The receptor was isolated from a woman in her thirties with Graves' hyperthyroidism. J is TRBJ2-2 and V is TRBV12-3 or TRBV12-4, with D tentatively TRBD1 or TRBD2 (5 bases each). The DNA of the CDR3 is TGTGCCAGCAGTGTTCAGGGACCCGGGGAGCTGTTTTTT. Its translation: CASSVQGPGELFF.